Sequencing of this T cell receptor (beta chain) was carried out in a study of shared clonotypes between healthy human individuals. The CDR3 sequence is 15 residues long. V was clipped by 4 bases and J by 4 bases, with 17 bases between them. Germline loops: CDR1 SGHNT, CDR2 YYREEE (reference sequence). Spread over ten immunoSEQ deep assay plates, unsorted PBMC DNA underwent sequencing. Sequenced by immunoSEQ multiplex PCR; TCRdb stores in-frame clones only, minus some. Among fewer than 600,000 clones, roughly 78% were seen once, and the ten largest hold 10% to 15%. This clone occurred a few times. Sequencing was done on a sample of PBMCs. J is TRBJ1-2 and V is TRBV5-4, with D perhaps TRBD1 (5 bases). The source of this sequence is a woman between 35 and 50 years old in good health. Some clones in this sample may be carry-over from other donors' samples. The CDR3: CASSPGGGAGYGYTF. In nucleotides, the CDR3 is TGTGCCAGCAGCCCGGGGGGTGGGGCTGGCTATGGCTACACCTTC.